The clone carrying this T cell receptor (beta chain) was seen just once. The data stem from a study of technical replicates of blood from several donors. The CDR3 extends over 15 amino acids. Germline V gene data show CDR1 as MRHNA and CDR2 as SNTAGT. V lost 4 bases to trimming and J lost 0 bases; unmatched junction nucleotides: 1. The method was immunoSEQ multiplex PCR; TCRdb's version includes in-frame clones alone and lacks a portion of them. Of 55,000 to 70,000 clones in the sample, about 90% were seen once. The sequenced sample was PBMCs. V gene TRBV6-4 combines with J gene TRBJ2-1; 9 nucleotides align to TRBD1. The sequence derives from a human donor in good health. Some clones in this sample may be carry-over from other donors' samples. The CDR3 here is CASSGGQGSYNEQFF. The CDR3 DNA sequence: TGTGCCAGCAGTGGGGGACAGGGCTCCTACAATGAGCAGTTCTTC.